The next 10 T cell receptor beta chains were all read from a single sample in a study of T cells after posttransplantation cyclophosphamide. Assay: immunoSEQ multiplex PCR; the TCRdb copy retains only in-frame clones and omits some. This table has 31,000 or so clones, 75% to 95% appearing once. Cells defined as naive were viable CD3+CD4+ or CD3+CD8+ and CCR7+CD45RA+CD45RO-CD95-CD27+CD28+. Specimen: naive CD4+ T cells sorted from PBMCs. These receptors were collected from a woman between 55 and 75 years old in good health, CMV-negative, and a related stem cell transplant donor.

The chain has TRBV6-6 and TRBJ1-1; possibly TRBD1 for D (6 bases). Per germline, CDR1 MNHNY and CDR2 SVGAGI (reference sequence). The CDR3 runs 15 residues. V was pared by 7 bases and J by 6 bases, with 21 bases between. The CDR3 coding sequence is TGTGCCAGCACCACAGCCGCCGGACAGTCCTCTGAAGCTTTCTTT. The encoded protein is CASTTAAGQSSEAFF.

The V gene is TRBV11-2, the J gene TRBJ2-1; perhaps TRBD2 as D (5 bases). Per germline, CDR1 SGHAT and CDR2 FQNNGV. The CDR3 totals 16 residues. Trimming took off 4 bases at V and 4 bases at J, with 17 bases between the two ends. CDR3 residues: CASSSWTQPGYNEQFF. CDR3 DNA: TGTGCCAGCAGCTCTTGGACCCAACCGGGGTACAATGAGCAGTTCTTC.

The J gene is TRBJ2-1, the V gene TRBV5-4; TRBD2 matches at 8 bases. The CDR3 contains 15 residues. Germline lookup yields CDR1 SGHNT and CDR2 YYREEE (reference sequence). After removal of 3 bases from V and 10 bases from J, the junction contained 12 bases not matched to a gene. The CDR3 sequence: CASSYDGGARREQFF. CDR3 DNA sequence: TGTGCCAGCAGCTACGACGGGGGGGCCCGGCGAGAGCAGTTCTTC. Filled out from reference TRBV5-4 and TRBJ2-1, the complete variable domain reads ETGVTQSPTHLIKTRGQQVTLRCSSQSGHNTVSWYQQALGQGPQFIFQYYREEENGRGNFPPRFSGLQFPNYSSELNVNALELDDSALYLCASSYDGGARREQFFGPGTRLTVL.

This chain uses TRBV28 with TRBJ1-1; D perhaps matches TRBD1 (5 bases). Germline-derived CDR1 and CDR2 are MDHEN and SYDVKM. The CDR3 spans 15 residues. Trimming removed 6 bases at V and 6 bases at J, with 20 bases between. The CDR3 here is CASSRMRAGGAEAFF. Here the CDR3 DNA reads TGTGCCAGCAGCCGTATGCGAGCTGGGGGGGCTGAAGCTTTCTTT.

This clone was observed a single time. This chain uses TRBV9 with TRBJ2-3; tentative D call: TRBD1 (6 bases). CDR3 size: 16 residues. From germline, CDR1 is SGDLS and CDR2 YYNGEE. V gave up 0 bases and J gave up 3 bases, with 14 bases separating them. In DNA form, the CDR3 reads TGTGCCAGCAGCGTAGCCCCCGCAGGGACAACAGATACGCAGTATTTT. As protein: CASSVAPAGTTDTQYF.

This rearrangement joins TRBV6-5 to TRBJ2-3; 13 bases fit TRBD2. The germline gives CDR1 MNHEY, CDR2 SVGAGI. This CDR3 region has 15 residues. V lost 6 bases and J lost 9; bases outside the gene matches: 9. This CDR3 is CASSTGTSGTKTQYF. CDR3 coding DNA: TGTGCCAGCAGCACCGGGACTAGCGGGACCAAAACGCAGTATTTT.

The CDR3: CASSGGLAHSYEQYF. The CDR3 DNA reads as TGTGCCAGCAGTGGAGGACTAGCGCACTCCTACGAGCAGTACTTC. The J gene is TRBJ2-7, the V gene TRBV6-5; 9 bases are shared with TRBD2. Germline V gene lookup returns CDR1 MNHEY and CDR2 SVGAGI. The V and J ends lost 5 bases and 0 bases, in that order; junction bases with no gene match: 5. CDR3 size: 15 residues.

In this sample, this clone turned up a few times. The chain joins TRBV5-4 to TRBJ1-1, with TRBD1 matching 7 bases. The germline CDR1 and CDR2 sequences are SGHNT and YYREEE (reference sequence). After removal of 0 bases from V and 1 base from J, the junction contained 3 bases not matched to a gene. This CDR3 is 15 amino acids long. CDR3: CASSLAGTANTEAFF. DNA of the CDR3: TGTGCCAGCAGCTTGGCCGGGACAGCGAACACTGAAGCTTTCTTT.

This clone was detected once. The chain links TRBV6-5 to TRBJ1-5; 8 nucleotides line up with TRBD1. V shed 11 bases, J shed 5 bases, and the junction held 11 bases outside the gene matches. The length of the CDR3 is 14 residues. Germline CDR1 reads MNHEY; CDR2 reads SVGAGI. The CDR3 spells CARPGTGQHQPQHF. CDR3 in DNA: TGTGCCCGTCCGGGGACAGGACAACATCAGCCCCAGCATTTT.

The V call is TRBV6-5, the J call TRBJ2-1; 8 nucleotides line up with TRBD2. The CDR3 runs to 15 residues. Per germline, CDR1 MNHEY and CDR2 SVGAGI. The ends lost 0 bases at V and 9 bases at J; junction bases unmatched: 7. DNA of the CDR3: TGTGCCAGCAGTTACTCGACGGGGGGGATTCGTGAGCAGTTCTTC. Protein sequence: CASSYSTGGIREQFF.